This T cell receptor beta chain emerged from a study of blood T cell repertoires in COVID-19 (dated by TCRdb to about 2020). Turning to the overall study: The collaborator samples originated in the United States, Italy and Spain and spanned the acute and convalescent phases of COVID-19. Nearly every sample came with metadata listing a de-identified subject ID, COVID-19 status, age in years and sex. Where available, HLA class I and class II types were taken from metadata supplied by the sample provider and were not determined by assay-based typing. The repertoires were released in a freely available public database intended as a resource for research on the immune response to SARS-CoV-2. The material from the prospective study consisted of cDNA or gDNA derived from T cells, B-cell-depleted T cells, or PBMCs. Subjects who had been exposed to COVID-19, were actively infected with it, or had recovered from it provided the deeply sampled blood TCRbeta repertoires that made up the dataset. Samples were obtained from the ongoing ImmuneRACE study (first 160 participants) and from 950 to 1,500 subjects provided by 6 global collaborators. Beyond this particular receptor, the publication reports: Clinical and demographic metadata were provided uncurated, with the amount varying by source and participant.

Collaborating institutions collected whole blood in K2EDTA tubes following their own protocols. For TCRbeta analysis, collaborator samples were shipped as frozen whole blood, as isolated PBMCs, or as DNA extracted from either sample type. TCRbeta CDR3 regions were amplified from genomic DNA using the immunoSEQ Assay, a bias-controlled multiplex PCR. The original pipeline was this. Nucleated cell counts per sample were estimated from amplification of reference gene primers within the assay. Sequence reads were collapsed and filtered to measure the absolute abundance of every unique TCRbeta CDR3 rearrangement. For each sample, productive Simpson clonality was calculated as the square root of Simpson's diversity index across productive rearrangements. TCRdb mirrors the immuneACCESS table, restricted to in-frame sequences. Some clones are absent from its copies; in checked studies, under half trace to an unresolved V gene, and the reason for the others is unknown. That table is the source of V, J and clone size, and D and trimming were worked out from the DNA. Here the sample has about 210,000 clones; roughly nine tenths occur a single time. Around 1.2% of the sample is in the top ten clones.

The CDR3, cysteine through phenylalanine, is 17 amino acids long. Here the CDR3 DNA is all that survives: 51 bases in frame from base 1. Via the germline V gene, CDR1 is MDHEN and CDR2 SYDVKM. Here V drops 3 bases and J drops 5 bases, and the junction holds 14 bases not matched to any gene. With regard to this clone: Its cognate antigen has yet to be identified. Per-nucleotide qualities are absent, and no much larger clonotype sits a single base away.

Sequencing used peripheral blood. The receptor chain draws on TRBV28 and TRBJ2-7; 9 junctional bases match TRBD2. This TCR derives from a man aged 25-45 years with acute or convalescent COVID-19. The DNA reads as follows: TGTGCCAGCAGTTTGTTCGGAACTAGCGGGTCCTTTAACGAGCAGTACTTC. It encodes CASSLFGTSGSFNEQYF.